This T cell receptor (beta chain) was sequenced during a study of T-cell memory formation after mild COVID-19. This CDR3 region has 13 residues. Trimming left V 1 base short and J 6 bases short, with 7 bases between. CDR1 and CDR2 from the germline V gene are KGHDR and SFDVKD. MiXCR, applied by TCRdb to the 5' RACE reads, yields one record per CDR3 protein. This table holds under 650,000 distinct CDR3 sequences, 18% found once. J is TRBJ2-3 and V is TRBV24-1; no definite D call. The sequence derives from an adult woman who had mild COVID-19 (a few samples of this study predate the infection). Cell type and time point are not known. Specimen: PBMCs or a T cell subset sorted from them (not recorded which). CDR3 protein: CATSDFTMDTQYF. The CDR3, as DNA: TGTGCCACCAGTGATTTCACTATGGATACGCAGTATTTT.